This T cell receptor beta chain appears in the sequencing data of a study of T cells in Graves' hyperthyroidism and ophthalmopathy. Broader study findings: In validation, the model predicted ophthalmopathy. These predictions came a median approximately 6.5 months before onset. In blood, most of the thyroid clonotypes expanded above 0.001 were also present.

In patients aged 18 to 65, hyperthyroidism was newly diagnosed, with duration under 2 months. Clinical symptoms, serum thyroxine and TRAb, thyroid ultrasound and orbital computed tomography were used for the diagnoses. Amplification of TCR beta CDR3 regions used RNA as the template. The HTBI set primed first-round TCR CDR3 RT-PCR. TCRdb recomputed calls from the multiplex PCR reads with MiXCR, one row per CDR3 protein. The sample lists over 650,000 distinct CDR3 sequences; about 15% were seen once. Germline V gives CDR1 LGHNT, CDR2 FRNRAP. CDR3 length equals 16 residues. V gave up 2 bases and J gave up 7 bases, with 20 bases separating them. This clonotype occurred once. Its antigen remains unidentified. A much bigger clone sits one base away, suggesting this may be a read error.

The chain recombines TRBV12-5 with TRBJ2-5; possibly TRBD1 for D (6 bases). This clonotype originated in a young man with Graves' hyperthyroidism. The material sequenced was blood. The DNA of the CDR3 is TGTGCTAGTGGTTTGAATCTTGGGACAAGAGGGGGGACCCAGTACTTC. It is translated as CASGLNLGTRGGTQYF. Full variable domain (outside the CDR3, taken from reference TRBV12-5 and TRBJ2-5): DARVTQTPRHKVTEMGQEVTMRCQPILGHNTVFWYRQTMMQGLELLAYFRNRAPLDDSGMPKDRFSAEMPDATLATLKIQPSEPRDSAVYFCASGLNLGTRGGTQYFGPGTRLLVL.